The entry that follows covers one T cell receptor (beta chain) sequence. This clonotype was counted between two and nine times. The clone's antigen remains unknown. No much larger clone is present one base from it, and per-base qualities are unavailable. The CDR3 measures 15 amino acids from cysteine to phenylalanine. The CDR3 DNA has 45 bases and is translated from base 1. The germline ends are 19 bases apart after V is trimmed by 7 bases and J by 1 base. CDR1 SQVTM and CDR2 ANQGSEA are derived from the germline V gene. Libraries were constructed by PCR. TCRdb shows the sequencer as Illumina HiSeq 2500. TCR libraries were prepared with molecular barcoding, using unique molecular identifiers to normalize TCRbeta repertoire quantification. TCRdb applied fastp at Q25 and MiXCR to the public reads, then kept only in-frame beta chains. Each CDR3 protein appears once, grouped with its most common genes and DNA. This sample lists approximately 640,000 distinct CDR3 sequences; over 15% were detected once. Jointly, the top ten make up 1.1% of the sample.

The sample comes from a study of T-cell reconstitution after alpha-beta-depleted transplantation in children (dated by TCRdb to between 2015 and 2016). Regarding the research as a whole: T-cell immune reconstitution after TCRalphabeta/CD19-depleted allogeneic hematopoietic cell transplantation in children was quantitatively tracked in the study by means of TCR repertoire profiling.

The rearranged chain carries TRBV29-1 and TRBJ2-5; no confident D gene assignment can be made. This sample comprised PBMCs from the stem cell graft donor, obtained from the stem cell graft. The TCR originated in a human donor who donated a stem cell graft to a child with acute myeloid leukemia. The CDR3 sequence is CSAGRSQKAQETQYF. The DNA sequence is given as TGCAGCGCTGGGCGGAGCCAGAAAGCCCAAGAGACCCAGTACTTC. Supplemented by the reference TRBV29-1 and TRBJ2-5 proteins around the CDR3, the complete variable domain is SAVISQKPSRDICQRGTSLTIQCQVDSQVTMMFWYRQQPGQSLTLIATANQGSEATYESGFVIDKFPISRPNLTFSTLTVSNMSPEDSSIYLCSAGRSQKAQETQYFGPGTRLLVL.